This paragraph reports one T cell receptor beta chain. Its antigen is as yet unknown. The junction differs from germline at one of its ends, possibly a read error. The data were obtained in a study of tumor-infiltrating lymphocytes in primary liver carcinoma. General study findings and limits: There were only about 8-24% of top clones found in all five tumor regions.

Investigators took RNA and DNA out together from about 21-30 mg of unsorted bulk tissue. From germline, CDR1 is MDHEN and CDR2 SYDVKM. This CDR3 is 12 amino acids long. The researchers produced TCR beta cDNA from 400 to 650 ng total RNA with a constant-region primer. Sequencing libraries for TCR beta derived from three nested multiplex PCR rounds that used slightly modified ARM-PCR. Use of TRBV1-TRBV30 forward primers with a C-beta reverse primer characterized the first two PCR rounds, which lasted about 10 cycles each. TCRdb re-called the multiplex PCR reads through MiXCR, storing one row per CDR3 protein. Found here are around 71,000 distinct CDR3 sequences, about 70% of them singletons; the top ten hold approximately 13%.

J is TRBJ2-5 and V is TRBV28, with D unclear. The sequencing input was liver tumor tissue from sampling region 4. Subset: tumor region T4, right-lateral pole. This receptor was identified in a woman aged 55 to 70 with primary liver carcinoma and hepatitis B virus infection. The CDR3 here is CGSTWNRGTQYF. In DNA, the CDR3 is TGTGGCAGCACTTGGAACAGAGGGACCCAGTACTTC.